Shown below are 27 T cell receptor beta chains from a single sample sequenced in a study of beta chain features in type 1 diabetes. The entirety of the isolated RNA underwent reverse transcription, so expressed TCRB transcripts were sequenced. Generated by immunoSEQ multiplex PCR, the TCRdb table keeps only in-frame clones and is missing some. The repertoire holds approximately 150,000 clones, 63% seen once, with about 0.089% in the top ten. Antigen specificity for these receptors is unknown. Whole-study results and caveats: Type 1 diabetes patients had moderately but significantly shorter TCRB CDR3s in all four CD4+ subsets.

The sequenced material came from naive CD4+ T cells from blood. The receptors stem from a man aged 30 to 45 with type 1 diabetes.

The chain is built from TRBV30 and TRBJ1-2, with D unclear. Germline loops: CDR1 GTSNPN, CDR2 SVGIG (reference sequence). Trimming removed 0 bases at V and 8 bases at J, with 13 bases between. The CDR3 spans 13 residues. The CDR3 DNA is TGTGCCTGGAGTGTAGGGCGGCTTGGCGGCTACACCTTC. Amino acids: CAWSVGRLGGYTF. The variable domain in full, completed from reference TRBV30 and TRBJ1-2, reads SQTIHQWPATLVQPVGSPLSLECTVEGTSNPNLYWYRQAAGRGLQLLFYSVGIGQISSEVPQNLSASRPQDRQFILSSKKLLLSDSGFYLCAWSVGRLGGYTFGSGTRLTVV.

The chain links TRBV29-1 to TRBJ1-1, with D possibly matching TRBD1 (5 bases). The CDR3 runs to 10 residues. Trimming left V 4 bases short and J 7 bases short, with 7 bases between. Germline loops: CDR1 SQVTM, CDR2 ANQGSEA. The CDR3 sequence: CSVVRGEAFF. The CDR3 DNA is TGCAGCGTTGTAAGGGGTGAAGCTTTCTTT.

This chain uses TRBV4-3 with TRBJ2-3; a possible D gene is TRBD1 (5 bases). V was pared by 1 base and J by 2 bases, with 13 bases between. Looked up from germline, CDR1 is LGHNA and CDR2 is YSLEER. The CDR3 runs 16 residues. This CDR3 reads CASSQAAPGSTDTQYF. CDR3 DNA sequence: TGCGCCAGCAGCCAAGCGGCGCCAGGGTCCACAGATACGCAGTATTTT.

The chain employs TRBV4-1 and TRBJ1-4; maybe TRBD1 (5 bases). The CDR3 is made up of 15 amino acids. With 0 bases removed from V and 5 bases from J, the gap between germline ends came to 10 bases. Germline CDR1 and CDR2: MGHRA and YSYEKL. DNA for the CDR3: TGCGCCAGCAGCCAAGACGGGACCGCAAATGAAAAACTGTTTTTT. Protein product: CASSQDGTANEKLFF.

The chain is built from TRBV29-1 and TRBJ1-4; TRBD1 agrees at 9 bases. CDR1 is SQVTM and CDR2 is ANQGSEA in the germline V gene. V shed 7 bases and J 3 bases; nucleotides not matched to a gene: 6. This CDR3 is built from 14 residues. For the CDR3, the DNA is TGCAGCGCATCCGGGACAGGGCCTAATGAAAAACTGTTTTTT. Protein: CSASGTGPNEKLFF.

This clone was seen a single time. CDR3 DNA: TGTGCCAGCAGCCCCACCGGGACAGTAAACTATGGCTACACCTTC. Protein product: CASSPTGTVNYGYTF. The chain couples TRBV25-1 to TRBJ1-2, with 7 bases lining up with TRBD1. Germline CDR1 MGHDK, CDR2 SYGVNS. V gave up 6 bases and J gave up 2 bases; unmatched junction bases: 9. The CDR3 runs 15 residues.

This chain links TRBV25-1 with TRBJ1-6; TRBD1 matches at 10 bases. Germline assignment: CDR1 MGHDK and CDR2 SYGVNS. Trimming took 1 base from V and 7 from J; bases not matched to a gene: 7. The CDR3 length is 17 residues. In DNA, the CDR3 is TGTGCCAGCAGTGAATTTGCAGGGACAGGGGAGAATTCACCCCTCCACTTT. Residues: CASSEFAGTGENSPLHF.

The V call is TRBV7-8, the J call TRBJ2-5, with 8 bases that match TRBD2. Germline-derived CDR1 and CDR2 are SGHVS and FQNEAQ. V dropped 5 bases and J dropped 5; count of bases not matched to a gene: 7. This CDR3 has 14 residues. The chain's CDR3 is CASSRLANGETQYF. The DNA of the CDR3 is TGTGCCAGCAGCAGACTAGCGAATGGGGAGACCCAGTACTTC. The entire variable domain, with the rest obtained from reference TRBV7-8 and TRBJ2-5, is as follows: GAGVSQSPRYKVAKRGQDVALRCDPISGHVSLFWYQQALGQGPEFLTYFQNEAQLDKSGLPSDRFFAERPEGSVSTLKIQRTQQEDSAVYLCASSRLANGETQYFGPGTRLLVL.

V and J are TRBV7-2 and TRBJ2-6, with D possibly being TRBD1 (5 bases). The germline V gene encodes CDR1 SGHTA and CDR2 FQGNSA. V was clipped by 0 bases and J by 4 bases, with 16 bases between them. CDR3 length: 18 residues. The CDR3 sequence: CASSLAPRARGGANVLTF. The CDR3 DNA sequence: TGTGCCAGCAGCTTAGCGCCCAGGGCGCGTGGCGGGGCCAACGTCCTGACTTTC.

The chain is built from TRBV11-2 and TRBJ2-7; D is undetermined. With 4 bases removed from V and 6 bases from J, the gap between germline ends came to 16 bases. The CDR3 contains 14 residues. Germline lookup yields CDR1 SGHAT and CDR2 FQNNGV. CDR3 region: CASSYLVPSFEQYF. The DNA of the CDR3 is TGTGCCAGCAGCTACTTAGTGCCATCTTTCGAGCAGTACTTC.

The chain has TRBV30 and TRBJ1-1, with unresolved D. The CDR3 consists of 11 residues. The V gene lost 5 bases and the J gene lost 1 base, with 5 bases spanning the gap. In germline, CDR1 is GTSNPN, CDR2 SVGIG (reference sequence). This CDR3 reads CAWGGNTEAFF. The CDR3 DNA sequence: TGTGCCTGGGGCGGGAACACTGAAGCTTTCTTT.

The DNA of the CDR3 is TGTGCCAGCAGTGAAACCCTATTGGGCGGCACAGATACGCAGTATTTT. This codes for CASSETLLGGTDTQYF. The rearrangement links TRBV2 to TRBJ2-3; D is uncertain. V was cut by 2 bases and J by 1 base, with 13 bases left in between. The CDR3 sequence is 16 residues long. The germline V gene encodes CDR1 SNHLY and CDR2 FYNNEI.

The V call is TRBV29-1, the J call TRBJ2-2, with D possibly being TRBD2 (6 bases). V shed 7 bases and J shed 5 bases, with 17 bases lying between them. The CDR3 covers 14 residues. The germline CDR1 and CDR2 sequences are SQVTM and ANQGSEA. The CDR3 nucleotides read TGCAGCGCTGGAGCCGGGGGAGGTACCGGGGAGCTGTTTTTT. Protein product: CSAGAGGGTGELFF.

This rearrangement joins TRBV30 to TRBJ1-2; D is ambiguous. V lost 4 bases and J 6 bases, leaving 15 bases between the germline ends. CDR3 size: 13 residues. CDR1 GTSNPN and CDR2 SVGIG come from the germline V gene (reference sequence). For the CDR3, the DNA is TGTGCCTGGAAAGCCGGCAGGAGAGATGGCTACACCTTC. This encodes CAWKAGRRDGYTF.

The V call is TRBV28, the J call TRBJ2-3; D remains ambiguous. This CDR3 is 12 amino acids long. V gave up 4 bases and J gave up 4 bases, with 6 bases separating them. Germline loops: CDR1 MDHEN, CDR2 SYDVKM. CDR3 sequence: CASSSPPDTQYF. DNA of the CDR3: TGTGCCAGCAGTTCGCCTCCAGATACGCAGTATTTT.

The chain is built from TRBV28 and TRBJ2-5; 7 bases line up with TRBD2. The CDR3 length is 16 residues. Germline trimming cut 1 base from V and 2 bases from J; bases unmatched to any gene: 7. The germline V gene has CDR1 MDHEN and CDR2 SYDVKM. In DNA, the CDR3 is TGTGCCAGCAGTTTATTAGGAGCGGGGTCGCAAGAGACCCAGTACTTC. The encoded protein is CASSLLGAGSQETQYF. Using reference TRBV28 and TRBJ2-5 for the parts outside the CDR3, the full variable domain is DVKVTQSSRYLVKRTGEKVFLECVQDMDHENMFWYRQDPGLGLRLIYFSYDVKMKEKGDIPEGYSVSREKKERFSLILESASTNQTSMYLCASSLLGAGSQETQYFGPGTRLLVL.

The chain couples TRBV7-2 to TRBJ2-5; D gene unclear. Germline V gene sequence: CDR1 SGHTA, CDR2 FQGNSA. V lost 1 base, J lost 0 bases, and 6 bases lay in between. The CDR3 consists of 14 residues. The CDR3 loop is CASSLVEYQETQYF. The DNA for the CDR3 is TGTGCCAGCAGCTTAGTTGAGTACCAAGAGACCCAGTACTTC.

V gene TRBV6-5 combines with J gene TRBJ2-1; the match to TRBD2 covers 9 bases. Germline CDR1 is MNHEY and CDR2 is SVGAGI. This CDR3 spans 15 amino acids. With V trimmed by 2 bases and J by 5 bases, 4 bases remained unmatched. The CDR3 coding sequence is TGTGCCAGCAGTTACGCGGGGGGGCCCCACAATGAGCAGTTCTTC. Protein: CASSYAGGPHNEQFF.

The CDR3 DNA sequence: TGTGCCAGCAGCCCCCCCGGACAGGGCTTCACAGATACGCAGTATTTT. Translated: CASSPPGQGFTDTQYF. The chain uses TRBV7-9 and TRBJ2-3, with TRBD1 matching 8 bases. The V gene end was trimmed by 5 bases and the J gene end by 2 bases; junction bases not matched to a gene: 9. The V gene's germline CDR1 is SEHNR and CDR2 FQNEAQ (reference sequence). This CDR3 has 16 residues.

The chain recombines TRBV7-8 with TRBJ2-5; D call uncertain. The V gene lost 1 base and the J gene lost 1 base, with 10 bases spanning the gap. The germline CDR1 and CDR2 sequences are SGHVS and FQNEAQ. The CDR3 loop spans 15 amino acids. The CDR3 reads CASSLEFPSQETQYF. As DNA, the CDR3 is TGTGCCAGCAGCTTAGAATTCCCCAGCCAAGAGACCCAGTACTTC.

In this sample, this clone turned up a few times. J is TRBJ2-3 and V is TRBV7-2, with 10 bases that match TRBD2. V trimming: 5 bases; J trimming: 0 bases; junction bases outside the gene matches: 8. Germline loops: CDR1 SGHTA, CDR2 FQGNSA. This CDR3 is built from 17 residues. The CDR3 DNA is TGTGCCAGCAGCGAGGCTAGCGGGGGACTGAGCACAGATACGCAGTATTTT. Its protein product is CASSEASGGLSTDTQYF.

V gene TRBV4-2 combines with J gene TRBJ2-3; 8 bases are a match to TRBD2. This CDR3 region has 18 residues. J was trimmed by 1 base and V by 4 bases; bases with no gene match: 13. Per germline, CDR1 LGHNA and CDR2 YNFKEQ. The CDR3 bases are TGTGCCAGCAGCCGTTACCCCCAGGCGGGGGGCGGCACAGATACGCAGTATTTT. This sequence encodes CASSRYPQAGGGTDTQYF.

This rearrangement joins TRBV11-2 to TRBJ2-2; D gene ambiguous. The germline V gene has CDR1 SGHAT and CDR2 FQNNGV. V lost 2 bases, J lost 1 base, and 2 bases lay in between. The CDR3 loop spans 13 amino acids. The DNA for the CDR3 is TGTGCCAGCAGCTTACGGAACACCGGGGAGCTGTTTTTT. It codes for CASSLRNTGELFF. The full variable domain, rest sourced from reference TRBV11-2 and TRBJ2-2, is EAGVAQSPRYKIIEKRQSVAFWCNPISGHATLYWYQQILGQGPKLLIQFQNNGVVDDSQLPKDRFSAERLKGVDSTLKIQPAKLEDSAVYLCASSLRNTGELFFGEGSRLTVL.

The chain recombines TRBV7-9 with TRBJ2-1; possibly TRBD2 for D (5 bases). Trimming took off 7 bases at V and 0 bases at J, with 13 bases between the two ends. CDR1 and CDR2 (germline): SEHNR, FQNEAQ (reference sequence). The CDR3 has 15 amino acids. Here the CDR3 DNA reads TGTGCCAGCACCTCGTGGGAGAGCTCCTACAATGAGCAGTTCTTC. This codes for CASTSWESSYNEQFF. The variable domain in full, with the rest retrieved from reference TRBV7-9 and TRBJ2-1, is DTGVSQNPRHKITKRGQNVTFRCDPISEHNRLYWYRQTLGQGPEFLTYFQNEAQLEKSRLLSDRFSAERPKGSFSTLEIQRTEQGDSAMYLCASTSWESSYNEQFFGPGTRLTVL.

This chain links TRBV7-2 with TRBJ2-3; possible D gene TRBD1, 6 bases. From germline, CDR1 is SGHTA and CDR2 FQGNSA. Trimming shortened V by 1 base and J by 4 bases, and 9 bases separated the two germline ends. This CDR3 region has 14 residues. The CDR3 bases are TGTGCCAGCAGCTTAGTCACAGGGTCAGATACGCAGTATTTT. Amino acid sequence: CASSLVTGSDTQYF.

The chain has TRBV4-1 and TRBJ2-7; 7 positions match TRBD1. CDR1 MGHRA and CDR2 YSYEKL come from the germline V gene. CDR3 length: 14 amino acids. The ends lost 0 bases at V and 3 bases at J; junction bases unmatched: 2. CDR3 loop: CASSQEQGSYEQYF. The DNA of the CDR3 is TGCGCCAGCAGCCAAGAACAGGGGAGCTACGAGCAGTACTTC.

The chain joins TRBV5-1 to TRBJ2-3; D is ambiguous. The germline V gene has CDR1 SGHRS and CDR2 YFSETQ. The CDR3 has 15 amino acids. V gave up 5 bases and J gave up 0 bases, with 13 bases separating them. CDR3 residues: CASSGGAGSTDTQYF. The CDR3 coding sequence is TGCGCCAGCAGTGGTGGTGCAGGCAGCACAGATACGCAGTATTTT.